Listed below are T cell receptor beta chains from one sample, sequenced in a study of vaccination effects on CD4 cells after COVID-19. Data came from immunoSEQ multiplex PCR; TCRdb stores just in-frame clones and leaves some out. This table holds 26,000 or so clones, about 70% found once. Their antigen targets remain unknown. Sequences were derived from CD4+ T cells from PBMCs cultured with HCoV-NL63 spike peptides, sampled before COVID-19 vaccination. Every receptor here comes from a human donor who received a COVID-19 vaccine. CDR3s leave out the opening cysteine and the closing phenylalanine or tryptophan. D genes are given only for firm matches.

TRBD2	TRBV11-2	TRBJ2-1	ANSGGLSSYNEQF
NA	TRBV24-1	TRBJ2-6	ATSEPGANVLT
NA	TRBV28	TRBJ2-3	ASSWAQRDTQY
NA	TRBV12-5	TRBJ1-4	ASGLVLGVRLNEKLF
NA	TRBV4-2	TRBJ1-4	ASSQGVRNEKLF
NA	TRBV5-1	TRBJ2-5	ASSLAESSVQETQY
TRBD1	TRBV7-9	TRBJ2-1	ASSPWTGGSGNEQF
TRBD1	TRBV5-6	TRBJ1-1	ASSLGTDYSEAF
NA	TRBV11-2	TRBJ1-6	ASSLDPGANSPLH
NA	TRBV28	TRBJ2-7	ASSLAGSEQY
TRBD2	TRBV11-2	TRBJ2-3	ASSLAPSGGTTDTQY
NA	TRBV7-2	TRBJ2-5	ASSLSAWGSGQETQY
NA	TRBV29-1	TRBJ2-2	SVGGTGELF
TRBD1	TRBV30	TRBJ1-5	AWSSGQGPQH
NA	TRBV2	TRBJ1-6	ASRGFLDSPLH
NA	TRBV18	TRBJ1-2	ASSPPPGQGGYT
TRBD2	TRBV4-1	TRBJ2-3	ASSQGKSGAQSTDTQY
TRBD1	TRBV4-3	TRBJ2-7	ASSQEGRTGAYEQY
TRBD1	TRBV28	TRBJ1-5	ASSSWTGGSNQPQH
NA	TRBV25-1	TRBJ2-5	ASSEFVGTQY
NA	TRBV4-1	TRBJ1-1	ASSQVGTEAF
NA	TRBV3-1/TRBV3-2	TRBJ2-5	ASSPRAGAASVTQY
NA	TRBV4-1	TRBJ1-4	ASSQGVGPWGEKLF
TRBD1	TRBV24-1	TRBJ1-1	ATEDRGNTEAF
NA	TRBV28	TRBJ1-4	ASSFGQGYEKLF
NA	TRBV5-4	TRBJ1-4	ASSSGGEKLF
NA	TRBV28	TRBJ2-7	ASSAKSRYEQY
TRBD2	TRBV4-2	TRBJ2-1	ASSQMPLAGVGNEQF
NA	TRBV6-1	TRBJ2-7	ASSEVGSRHPYEQY
NA	TRBV3-1/TRBV3-2	TRBJ1-1	ASSQVPQSPEAF
TRBD1	TRBV27	TRBJ1-2	ASSLGGGQGNYGYT